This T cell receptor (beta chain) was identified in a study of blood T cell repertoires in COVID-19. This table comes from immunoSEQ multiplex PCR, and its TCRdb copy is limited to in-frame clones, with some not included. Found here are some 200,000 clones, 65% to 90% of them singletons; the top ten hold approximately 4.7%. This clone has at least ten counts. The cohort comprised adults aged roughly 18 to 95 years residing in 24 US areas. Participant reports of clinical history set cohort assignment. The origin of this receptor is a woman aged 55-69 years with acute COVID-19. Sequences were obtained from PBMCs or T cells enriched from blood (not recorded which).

CDR3 sequence reads: CASSPVAGNEKLFF. DNA of the CDR3: TGCGCCAGCAGCCCTGTGGCGGGGAATGAAAAACTGTTTTTT. This chain joins TRBV4-3 and TRBJ1-4; no clear D. The CDR3 length is 14 residues. The germline CDR1 and CDR2 sequences are LGHNA and YSLEER. The ends were cut back, 4 bases at V and 5 bases at J, with 11 bases in the middle.